This T cell receptor beta chain originates from a study of identifying expanded T cells in peripheral blood. Germline CDR1 and CDR2: SGHTA and FQGNSA. Trimming left V 5 bases short and J 8 bases short, with 13 bases between. The CDR3 consists of 14 residues. Clones were read by immunoSEQ multiplex PCR, and TCRdb kept only the in-frame ones, dropping some. The table has 100,000 or so clones, roughly 89% seen once; the top ten hold 17%. This chain connects TRBV7-2 to TRBJ1-6; maybe TRBD1 (5 bases). Input material: blood. The TCR comes from a person between 18 and 75 years old in good health. The chain's CDR3 is CASSVRVGDSPLHF. In DNA form, the CDR3 reads TGTGCCAGCAGCGTCAGGGTGGGGGATTCACCCCTCCACTTT.